Following are 5 T cell receptor beta chains from one sample sequenced in a study of cytomegalovirus exposure and HLA in healthy donors. Primers for the PCR totalled 60 Vbeta and 13 Jbeta. TCRdb keeps only in-frame clones here, not all; method: immunoSEQ multiplex PCR. The sample lists some 120,000 clones; over 80% were seen once. Sequencing was carried out using PBMCs. These receptors all come from a man aged 18 to 29 in good health and CMV-seropositive.

The rearrangement links TRBV9 to TRBJ2-1; 13 nucleotides align to TRBD2. From germline, CDR1 is SGDLS and CDR2 YYNGEE. Trimming cost V 3 bases and J 4 bases; bases outside gene matches: 7. The CDR3 runs 17 residues. The CDR3 DNA follows: TGTGCCAGCAGCGACAGTGGACTAGCGGGGGTTTACAATGAGCAGTTCTTC. It codes for CASSDSGLAGVYNEQFF.

V usage is TRBV6-5 and J usage is TRBJ1-2; TRBD1 agrees at 8 bases. This CDR3 region has 15 residues. Germline CDR1 reads MNHEY; CDR2 reads SVGAGI. J gave up 7 bases and V 5 bases, and 12 bases lay outside the gene matches. The CDR3 nucleotides read TGTGCCAGCAGTAGCGGGTGGACAGGGAATTGTGGCTACACCTTC. Translated: CASSSGWTGNCGYTF.

The chain uses TRBV29-1 and TRBJ2-5; 9 bases agree with TRBD1. The J call is doubtful: the DNA matches TRBJ2-7 better. The length of the CDR3 is 12 residues. Germline V gives CDR1 SQVTM, CDR2 ANQGSEA. The CDR3 loop reads CSVGTGIYEQYF. In DNA, the CDR3 is TGCAGCGTGGGGACAGGGATCTACGAGCAGTACTTC.

J is TRBJ1-2 and V is TRBV30; D is undetermined. CDR1 and CDR2 from the germline V gene are GTSNPN and SVGIG (reference sequence). The length of the CDR3 is 13 residues. The germline V and J ends were trimmed by 3 bases and 6 bases, with 14 bases remaining between them. CDR3 sequence (DNA): TGTGCCTGGAGACGGGTCCCCGGTCATGGCTACACCTTC. As protein: CAWRRVPGHGYTF.

Notes on this clone: A junction boundary mismatches the germline segment, possibly from a read error. J is TRBJ2-1 and V is TRBV7-3; the match to TRBD1 covers 7 bases. The CDR3 consists of 16 residues. The germline CDR1 and CDR2 sequences are SGHTA and FQGTGA. Here the CDR3 DNA reads TGTGCCAGCAGCATAACCGGCGACAGGGCTATCAATGAGCAGTTCTTC. It encodes CASSITGDRAINEQFF.